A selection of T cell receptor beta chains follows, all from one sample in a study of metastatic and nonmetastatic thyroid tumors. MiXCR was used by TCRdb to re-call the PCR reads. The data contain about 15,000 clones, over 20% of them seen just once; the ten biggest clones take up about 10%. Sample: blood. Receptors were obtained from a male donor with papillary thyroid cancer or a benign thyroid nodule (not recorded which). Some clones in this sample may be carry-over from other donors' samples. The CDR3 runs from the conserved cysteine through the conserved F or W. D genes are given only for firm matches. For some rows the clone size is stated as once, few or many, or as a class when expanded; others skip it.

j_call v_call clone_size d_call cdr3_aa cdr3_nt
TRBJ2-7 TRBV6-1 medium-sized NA CASIHNYEQYF TGTGCCAGCATTCATAACTACGAGCAGTACTTC
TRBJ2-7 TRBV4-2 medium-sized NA CASIQRQKYEQYF TGTGCCAGCATTCAACGTCAGAAATACGAGCAGTACTTC
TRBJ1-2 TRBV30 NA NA CAWSDSGGGYTF TGTGCCTGGAGTGACTCGGGGGGTGGCTACACCTTC
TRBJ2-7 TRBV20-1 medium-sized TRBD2 CSAILQRGGPYEQYF TGCAGTGCTATTCTTCAGCGGGGGGGCCCCTACGAGCAGTACTTC
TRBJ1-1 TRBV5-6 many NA CASSSPGRGFTEAFF TGTGCCAGCAGCTCTCCTGGGAGAGGGTTCACTGAAGCTTTCTTT
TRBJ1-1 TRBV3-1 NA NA CASSPFLNGNTEAFF TGTGCCAGCAGCCCCTTCTTAAACGGAAACACTGAAGCTTTCTTT
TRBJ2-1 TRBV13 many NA CASTGPLRGSYNEQFF TGTGCCAGCACGGGGCCCCTCCGAGGATCCTACAATGAGCAGTTCTTC
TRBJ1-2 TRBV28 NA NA CASSLTSSYGYTF TGTGCCAGCAGTTTAACCAGCTCTTATGGCTACACCTTC
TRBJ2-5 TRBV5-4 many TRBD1 CASSLGGTGGETQYF TGTGCCAGCAGCTTGGGTGGGACAGGGGGAGAGACCCAGTACTTC
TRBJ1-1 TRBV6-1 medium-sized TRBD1 CASMPGTADTEAFF TGTGCCAGCATGCCCGGGACAGCGGACACTGAAGCTTTCTTT
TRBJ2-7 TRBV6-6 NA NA CASSYSTGHLYEQYF TGTGCCAGCAGTTACTCTACGGGACACCTCTACGAGCAGTACTTC
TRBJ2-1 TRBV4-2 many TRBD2 CASSQGTSAYNEQFF TGTGCCAGCAGCCAAGGGACTAGCGCCTACAATGAGCAGTTCTTC
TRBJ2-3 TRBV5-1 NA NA CASSLRGDGTQYF TGCGCCAGCAGCTTGCGGGGAGATGGTACGCAGTATTTT
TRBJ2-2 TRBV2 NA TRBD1 CASSYDRGWTGELFF TGTGCCAGCAGTTACGACAGGGGATGGACCGGGGAGCTGTTTTTT
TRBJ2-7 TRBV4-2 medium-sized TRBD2 CASSQDSGGAYEQYF TGTGCCAGCAGCCAAGATAGCGGGGGGGCCTACGAGCAGTACTTC
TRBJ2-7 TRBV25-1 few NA CANHGWSYEQYF TGTGCCAACCATGGGTGGTCCTACGAGCAGTACTTC
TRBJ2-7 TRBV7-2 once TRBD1 CASSQDRASSYEQYF TGTGCCAGCAGTCAAGACAGGGCCAGCTCCTACGAGCAGTACTTC
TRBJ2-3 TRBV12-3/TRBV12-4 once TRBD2 CASSLRPPLAGGLADTQYF TGTGCCAGCAGTTTAAGGCCCCCCTTAGCGGGAGGGCTCGCAGATACGCAGTATTTT
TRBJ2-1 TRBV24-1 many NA CATSSQRLYNEQFF TGTGCCACCAGTTCCCAGCGGTTGTACAATGAGCAGTTCTTC
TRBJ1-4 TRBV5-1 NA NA CASSSGLSGEKLFF TGCGCCAGCAGCTCCGGACTGTCGGGGGAAAAACTGTTTTTT
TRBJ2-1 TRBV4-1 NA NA CASGRVGERNEQFF TGCGCCAGCGGGAGAGTGGGGGAGCGCAATGAGCAGTTCTTC
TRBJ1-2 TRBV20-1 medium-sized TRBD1 CSAKDRSGYGYTF TGCAGTGCCAAGGACAGGTCAGGCTATGGCTACACCTTC
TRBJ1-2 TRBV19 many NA CASSPRALETSYGYTF TGTGCCAGTAGTCCCCGGGCCTTGGAGACAAGCTATGGCTACACCTTC
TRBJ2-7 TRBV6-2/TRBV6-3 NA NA CASSYSRGSAYEQYF TGTGCCAGCAGTTACTCGAGAGGATCCGCCTACGAGCAGTACTTC
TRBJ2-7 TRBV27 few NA CASSLVGRHYEQYF TGTGCCAGCAGTTTAGTTGGGAGGCACTACGAGCAGTACTTC
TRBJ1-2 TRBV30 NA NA CAWSGGAGDYGYTF TGTGCCTGGAGTGGGGGGGCTGGGGACTATGGCTACACCTTC
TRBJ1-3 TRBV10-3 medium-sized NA CAISRGPSWESGNTIYF TGTGCCATCAGTCGCGGGCCTTCATGGGAGTCTGGAAACACCATATATTTT
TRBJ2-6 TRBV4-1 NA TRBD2 CASSQPPGRGPSGANVLTF TGCGCCAGCAGCCAACCCCCCGGGAGGGGTCCCTCTGGGGCCAACGTCCTGACTTTC
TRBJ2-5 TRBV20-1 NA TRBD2 CSARTSASRTQYF TGCAGTGCTAGAACTAGCGCTTCTAGGACCCAGTACTTC
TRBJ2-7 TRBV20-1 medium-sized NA CSARDSESPSYEQYF TGCAGTGCTAGAGATTCGGAGAGCCCATCCTACGAGCAGTACTTC
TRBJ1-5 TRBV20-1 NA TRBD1 CSARTGAPNQPQHF TGCAGTGCTAGGACAGGGGCACCCAATCAGCCCCAGCATTTT
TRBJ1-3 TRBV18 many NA CASSPQGTDTIYF TGTGCCAGCTCACCGCAGGGTACGGACACCATATATTTT
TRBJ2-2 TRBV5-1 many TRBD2 CASSLPPLADTGELFF TGCGCCAGCAGCTTGCCCCCCCTAGCGGACACCGGGGAGCTGTTTTTT
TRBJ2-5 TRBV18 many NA CASSPRIREETQYF TGTGCCAGCTCACCACGAATCAGGGAAGAGACCCAGTACTTC
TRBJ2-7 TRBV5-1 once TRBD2 CASSLVAGGPTDEQYF TGCGCCAGCAGCTTGGTTGCGGGGGGTCCGACCGACGAGCAGTACTTC
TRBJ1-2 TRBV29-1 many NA CSTDSMGYTF TGCAGCACTGACAGTATGGGCTACACCTTC
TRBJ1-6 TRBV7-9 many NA CASSPVQAGNSPLHF TGTGCCAGCAGCCCTGTTCAGGCGGGGAATTCACCCCTCCACTTT
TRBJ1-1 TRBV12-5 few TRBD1 CASGLVRDSLFGTEAFF TGTGCTAGTGGTTTGGTAAGGGACAGCCTATTCGGCACTGAAGCTTTCTTT
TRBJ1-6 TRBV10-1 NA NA CASIEVAGRDSSSYNSPLHF TGCGCCAGCATTGAAGTCGCGGGCCGGGACTCCAGCTCCTATAATTCACCCCTCCACTTT
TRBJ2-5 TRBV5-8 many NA CASRLLGTQYF TGTGCCAGCAGACTTCTAGGGACCCAGTACTTC